This paragraph covers one T cell receptor beta chain sequence. Generated by immunoSEQ multiplex PCR, the TCRdb table keeps only in-frame clones and is missing some. The sample consists of roughly 100,000 clones, 70% to 85% of them appearing once. The data are from a study of cytotoxic CD8 clonotypes in ibrutinib-treated CLL. Across the study: By median roughly 62 months, around twelve had progressed and some 14 stayed remitted; responses had been 2 complete and about 25 partial. Response sampling came at median around 12 months of treatment, ranging roughly 6 to 36 months.

The sequence was obtained from a human donor with chronic lymphocytic leukemia. The starting material was PBMCs, obtained after 12 months of ibrutinib treatment.

CDR3 loop: CASSGSGGAAGYTF. The CDR3 region has the DNA TGTGCCAGCAGTGGATCCGGGGGCGCAGCCGGCTACACCTTC. This rearrangement joins TRBV25-1 to TRBJ1-2; possible D gene TRBD1, 6 bases. CDR3 length equals 14 residues. Trimming removed 4 bases at V and 8 bases at J, with 17 bases between. Per the germline V gene, CDR1 is MGHDK and CDR2 is SYGVNS.